The subject of this entry is one T cell receptor beta chain. One end of the junction varies from germline; a read error may be responsible. The germline gives CDR1 MGHRA, CDR2 YSYEKL. The CDR3 is 11 residues long. Purified naive CD4+ T cells were depleted of CD25+ Tregs. Constant-region reverse primers amplified full-length variable regions, followed by semi-nested Nested Universal Primer A PCR. MiXCR, applied by TCRdb to the 5' RACE reads, yields one record per CDR3 protein. The table includes around 50,000 distinct CDR3 sequences, about a sixth detected once. This sequence originates from a female donor with breast cancer. Material for sequencing was naive CD4+ T cells sorted from blood. The subset was: naive CD4+ T cells, CD4+CD45RA+CD25-. V and J are TRBV4-1 and TRBJ1-1; D is undetermined. The CDR3 is CASSRADEAFF. For the CDR3, the DNA is TGCGCCAGCAGCCGGGCAGATGAAGCGTTCTTT.